This T cell receptor (beta chain) was found in a study of T-cell reconstitution after alpha-beta-depleted transplantation in children. This clonotype was found many times. There are 13 residues in the CDR3. CDR1 and CDR2 from the germline V gene are SGHAT and FQNNGV. Trimming stripped 4 bases from V and 8 bases from J, with 11 bases between. Unique molecular identifiers were built into the TCRbeta library. TCRdb reprocessed the PCR reads via MiXCR and lists one record per CDR3 protein. The data contain more than 60,000 distinct CDR3 sequences, 5.5% to 7.5% of them singletons. This sequence joins TRBV11-2 and TRBJ2-2; maybe TRBD2 (6 bases). The source material was PBMCs from the stem cell graft donor, sampled from the stem cell graft. This TCR derives from a human donor who donated a stem cell graft to a child with acute lymphoblastic leukemia. The CDR3 nucleotides are TGTGCCAGCAGCTCGACTAGGTCGGGGGAGCTGTTTTTT. Translated: CASSSTRSGELFF.